This T cell receptor (beta chain) is drawn from a study of cytotoxic CD8 clonotypes in ibrutinib-treated CLL. Points on this clone: Its antigen remains unidentified.

Study conclusions and caveats: Baseline levels of clonality went above those of age-matched healthy donors and moved with circulating CD8+ T-cell counts.

Profiling relied on immunoSEQ multiplex PCR, and the TCRdb table lists in-frame clones only, not all of them. Here the sample spans approximately 300,000 clones, roughly 79% being singletons. CDR1 is SGHRS and CDR2 is YFSETQ in the germline V gene. The CDR3 consists of 16 residues. Trimming took off 4 bases at V and 0 bases at J, with 15 bases between the two ends. This TCR came from a human donor with chronic lymphocytic leukemia. The V gene is TRBV5-1, the J gene TRBJ2-3; D is perhaps TRBD1 (6 bases). Sequencing used PBMCs, obtained before ibrutinib treatment. The chain's CDR3 is CASSLWTDPSTDTQYF. The CDR3 DNA follows: TGCGCCAGCAGCCTATGGACAGATCCTAGCACAGATACGCAGTATTTT.